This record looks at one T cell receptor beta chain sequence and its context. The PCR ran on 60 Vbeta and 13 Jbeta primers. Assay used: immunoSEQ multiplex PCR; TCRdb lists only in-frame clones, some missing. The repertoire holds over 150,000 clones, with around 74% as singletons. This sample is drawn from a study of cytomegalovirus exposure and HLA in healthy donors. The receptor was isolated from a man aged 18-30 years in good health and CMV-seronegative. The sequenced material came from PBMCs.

CDR3 coding DNA: TGTGCCAGCACCCCCCCGGGACTACCGCACAATGAGCAGTTCTTC. Its protein is CASTPPGLPHNEQFF. The J gene is TRBJ2-1, the V gene TRBV7-9, with 7 bases that match TRBD2. V lost 7 bases, J lost 5 bases, and 11 bases stayed unmatched. The CDR3 is made up of 15 amino acids. Germline CDR1 and CDR2: SEHNR and FQNEAQ (reference sequence). Supplemented by reference TRBV7-9 and TRBJ2-1, the full variable domain reads DTGVSQNPRHKITKRGQNVTFRCDPISEHNRLYWYRQTLGQGPEFLTYFQNEAQLEKSRLLSDRFSAERPKGSFSTLEIQRTEQGDSAMYLCASTPPGLPHNEQFFGPGTRLTVL.